This T cell receptor beta chain was recorded in a study of cytomegalovirus exposure and HLA in healthy donors. On the study more broadly: The same platform was used for the 130 or so validation repertoires and the approximately 670 first-cohort repertoires, a later analysis reported.

The donors were in the roughly 130-subject validation cohort, distinct from the approximately 700-subject first cohort. General study findings and limits: Rarity characterized most TCR sequences, yet some public TCRs appeared in many donors. It was approximately 150 TCR beta chains that were listed as cytomegalovirus-associated.

Only in-frame clones appear in the TCRdb table, and some are missing; sequencing was by immunoSEQ multiplex PCR. The sample includes about 240,000 clones, about 90% seen only once; the top ten take less than 1.5%. As regards this clone: The antigen is not known.

In germline, CDR1 is MNHNS, CDR2 SASEGT. The CDR3 spans 13 residues. Sequenced material: PBMCs. The TCR sequence derives from a woman in her thirties in good health and CMV-seropositive. The genes are TRBV6-1 and TRBJ1-5; D call uncertain. CDR3 amino acids: CSAAEYSNQPQHF. The CDR3 DNA reads as TGTTCCGCGGCGGAATATAGCAATCAGCCCCAGCATTTT.